The rows below give T cell receptor beta chains drawn from one sample of a study of technical replicates of blood from several donors. Method: immunoSEQ multiplex PCR; TCRdb's copy keeps in-frame clones and lacks some. The table records over 60,000 clones, 93% of them present only once. Sequenced sample: T cells isolated from PBMCs. These receptors came from a human donor in good health. Each CDR3 is given with its conserved first and last residue. Fields, in order: V gene, CDR3 length, J gene, clone size, D gene, CDR3 protein, CDR3 DNA. The D gene is left open where the match is weak. Rows give clone size only sometimes, using once, few, many, or a class for an expanded clone.

>TRBV10-3|13|TRBJ1-1|-|-
CAISGVGGTEAFF
TGTGCCATCAGTGGGGTGGGGGGCACTGAAGCTTTCTTT
>TRBV5-8|15|TRBJ2-3|-|-
CASTPFGGAGDTQYF
TGTGCCAGCACCCCCTTTGGGGGGGCTGGGGATACGCAGTATTTT
>TRBV5-1|12|TRBJ2-7|-|TRBD2
CASGSGSYEQYF
TGCGCCAGCGGAAGCGGGAGCTACGAGCAGTACTTC
>TRBV5-1|14|TRBJ2-1|-|-
CASSRGLGDNEQFF
TGCGCCAGCAGCCGAGGGTTGGGTGACAATGAGCAGTTCTTC
>TRBV30|14|TRBJ2-5|-|-
CAWRRGGAIETQYF
TGTGCCTGGAGAAGAGGGGGGGCGATAGAGACCCAGTACTTC
>TRBV11-2|16|TRBJ1-3|-|-
CASSHQGDDSGNTIYF
TGTGCCAGCAGCCATCAGGGTGATGACTCTGGAAACACCATATATTTT
>TRBV10-3|15|TRBJ2-4|-|TRBD1
CAISGQGVDKNIQYF
TGTGCCATCAGTGGACAGGGGGTTGACAAAAACATTCAGTACTTC
>TRBV5-8|15|TRBJ2-3|-|TRBD2
CASSLTSGSPDTQYF
TGTGCCAGCAGCTTGACTAGCGGGAGCCCAGATACGCAGTATTTT
>TRBV5-1|14|TRBJ2-2|-|-
CASSLELGTGELFF
TGCGCCAGCAGCTTGGAACTAGGGACCGGGGAGCTGTTTTTT
>TRBV5-6|16|TRBJ2-1|-|TRBD1
CASSAPRTGGYNEQFF
TGTGCCAGCAGCGCCCCAAGGACAGGGGGATACAATGAGCAGTTCTTC
>TRBV25-1|15|TRBJ1-3|-|-
CASSDIYFSGNTIYF
TGTGCCAGCAGCGACATCTATTTCTCTGGAAACACCATATATTTT
>TRBV7-6|14|TRBJ1-5|-|-
CASSLAGAGQPQHF
TGTGCCAGCAGCTTAGCAGGGGCTGGTCAGCCCCAGCATTTT
>TRBV7-9|14|TRBJ1-1|-|-
CASSSETENTEAFF
TGTGCCAGCAGCTCCGAGACAGAGAACACTGAAGCTTTCTTT
>TRBV4-1|14|TRBJ1-6|-|-
CASSPEGLLFPLHF
TGCGCCAGCAGCCCGGAGGGACTCCTTTTCCCCCTCCACTTT
>TRBV27|14|TRBJ2-7|-|TRBD1
CASSSRGLPYEQYF
TGTGCCAGCAGCTCCAGGGGGCTCCCCTACGAGCAGTACTTC
>TRBV13|16|TRBJ2-1|-|TRBD1
CASSYYTDRGGNEQFF
TGTGCCAGCAGCTACTACACGGACAGGGGAGGCAATGAGCAGTTCTTC
>TRBV6-6|15|TRBJ1-2|-|TRBD1
CASRHAGTESYGYTF
TGTGCCAGCAGGCATGCCGGGACAGAAAGCTATGGCTACACCTTC
>TRBV7-6|12|TRBJ1-1|-|-
CASSRGNTEAFF
TGTGCCAGCAGTCGGGGGAACACTGAAGCTTTCTTT
>TRBV11-2|18|TRBJ2-5|-|TRBD2
CASSLRLAGVVGKETQYF
TGTGCCAGCAGCTTGCGACTAGCGGGAGTTGTCGGCAAAGAGACCCAGTACTTC
>TRBV18|13|TRBJ1-5|-|-
CASSLADNQPQHF
TGTGCCAGCTCACTGGCAGACAATCAGCCCCAGCATTTT
>TRBV5-1|14|TRBJ2-7|-|-
CASTSGDGSYEQYF
TGCGCCAGCACATCAGGGGACGGCTCCTACGAGCAGTACTTC
>TRBV5-1|14|TRBJ2-7|-|-
CASSLQGSPYEQYF
TGCGCCAGCAGCTTACAGGGATCTCCCTACGAGCAGTACTTC
>TRBV4-2|14|TRBJ1-1|-|-
CASSVIGENTEAFF
TGTGCCAGCAGCGTTATAGGGGAGAACACTGAAGCTTTCTTT
>TRBV7-3|14|TRBJ2-1|-|TRBD1
CASSSQGANNEQFF
TGTGCCAGCAGCTCACAGGGGGCGAACAATGAGCAGTTCTTC
>TRBV9|14|TRBJ2-7|-|TRBD1
CASSWGQGPYEQYF
TGTGCCAGCAGCTGGGGACAGGGGCCCTACGAGCAGTACTTC
>TRBV14|13|TRBJ1-2|once|-
CASSQEFSYGYTF
TGTGCCAGCAGCCAAGAGTTTAGCTATGGCTACACCTTC
>TRBV7-2|14|TRBJ1-5|-|TRBD1
CASSGQGGGQPQHF
TGTGCCAGCAGCGGACAAGGGGGCGGTCAGCCCCAGCATTTT
>TRBV11-3|12|TRBJ1-2|-|-
CASSQRSDGYTF
TGTGCCAGCAGCCAGAGGTCGGATGGCTACACCTTC
>TRBV5-1|16|TRBJ2-7|-|-
CASSLGVGAGGYEQYF
TGCGCCAGCAGCTTGGGCGTGGGGGCCGGGGGGTACGAGCAGTACTTC
>TRBV11-2|14|TRBJ2-3|-|TRBD2
CASSPGLAGMTQYF
TGTGCCAGCAGCCCCGGACTAGCGGGAATGACGCAGTATTTT
>TRBV4-2|15|TRBJ1-1|few|-
CASSQGGVKNTEAFF
TGTGCCAGCAGCCAAGGGGGCGTAAAGAACACTGAAGCTTTCTTT
>TRBV5-4|12|TRBJ2-7|-|TRBD1
CASGTGLYEQYF
TGTGCCTCCGGGACAGGGCTCTACGAGCAGTACTTC
>TRBV15|15|TRBJ1-2|once|-
CATSRDTRGHYGYTF
TGTGCCACCAGCAGAGATACGCGGGGGCACTATGGTTACACCTTC
>TRBV6-6|14|TRBJ2-7|-|TRBD2
CASSSPGLSIEQYF
TGTGCCAGCAGTTCGCCGGGACTATCTATCGAGCAGTACTTC
>TRBV4-1|17|TRBJ2-1|-|TRBD2
CASSRSSGKELRNEQFF
TGCGCCAGCAGCCGTTCTAGCGGAAAGGAGCTACGAAATGAGCAGTTCTTC
>TRBV4-1|14|TRBJ2-7|-|TRBD1
CASSPRQGAYEQYF
TGCGCCAGCAGCCCTCGACAGGGGGCCTACGAGCAGTACTTC
>TRBV28|13|TRBJ2-7|-|-
CASSPPGAYEQYF
TGTGCCAGCAGTCCGCCGGGGGCCTACGAGCAGTACTTC
>TRBV27|15|TRBJ1-1|-|TRBD1
CASSPWDRANTEAFF
TGTGCCAGCAGTCCTTGGGACAGGGCGAACACTGAAGCTTTCTTT
>TRBV2|15|TRBJ2-1|-|TRBD2
CASIFSGGAYNEQFF
TGTGCCAGCATTTTTAGCGGGGGGGCATACAATGAGCAGTTCTTC
>TRBV15|13|TRBJ2-3|-|-
CATSLGLDDTQYF
TGTGCCACCTCCCTTGGACTGGACGATACGCAGTATTTT
>TRBV19|14|TRBJ1-5|-|-
CASSRPTAEGPQHF
TGTGCCAGTAGTAGACCAACCGCCGAGGGGCCCCAGCATTTT
>TRBV5-1|14|TRBJ1-2|-|-
CASSPTAEIYGYTF
TGCGCCAGCAGCCCAACAGCAGAGATCTATGGCTACACCTTC
>TRBV10-3|13|TRBJ1-2|-|-
CAISDTANYGYTF
TGTGCCATCAGTGACACAGCTAACTATGGCTACACCTTC
>TRBV6-5|15|TRBJ1-1|-|-
CASSFVPFGTSEAFF
TGTGCCAGCAGTTTCGTCCCTTTCGGGACAAGTGAAGCTTTCTTT
>TRBV7-8|13|TRBJ1-1|few|-
CASTPWAGTEAFF
TGTGCCAGCACCCCGTGGGCGGGGACTGAAGCTTTCTTT